The source of this T cell receptor beta chain is a study of T cells after yellow fever vaccination. The wider study: Fractions of limited cellularity were prepared by means of SMART-Seq v4 Ultra Low Input.

This CDR3 contains 16 residues. Germline V CDR1 and CDR2: SGDLS, YYNGEE. V was shortened by 0 bases and J by 7 bases, with 18 bases between the two germline ends. TCRdb re-called the 5' RACE reads with MiXCR, one entry per CDR3 protein. The sample contains 300,000 to 400,000 distinct CDR3 sequences, roughly an eighth of which appear only once. The sample here was CD4+ T cells sorted from PBMCs, taken 15 days after the yellow fever booster vaccination. This TCR derives from a man aged 18 to 29 who received the YFV17D yellow fever vaccine. The rearrangement joins TRBV9 to TRBJ2-3; tentatively, D is TRBD2 (5 bases). The CDR3 DNA sequence: TGTGCCAGCAGCGTAGATGGCCGACTACCGGGGAATACGCAGTATTTT. Translation: CASSVDGRLPGNTQYF.